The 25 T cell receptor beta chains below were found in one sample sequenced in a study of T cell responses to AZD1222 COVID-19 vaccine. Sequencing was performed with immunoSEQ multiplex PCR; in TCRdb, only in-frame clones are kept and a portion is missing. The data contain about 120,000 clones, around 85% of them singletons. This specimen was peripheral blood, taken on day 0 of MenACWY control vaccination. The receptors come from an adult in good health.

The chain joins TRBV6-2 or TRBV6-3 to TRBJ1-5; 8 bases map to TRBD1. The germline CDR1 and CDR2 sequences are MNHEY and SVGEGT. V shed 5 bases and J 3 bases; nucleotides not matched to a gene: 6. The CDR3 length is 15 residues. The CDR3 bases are TGTGCCAGCAGTATAACAGGGGGAAACAATCAGCCCCAGCATTTT. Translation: CASSITGGNNQPQHF.

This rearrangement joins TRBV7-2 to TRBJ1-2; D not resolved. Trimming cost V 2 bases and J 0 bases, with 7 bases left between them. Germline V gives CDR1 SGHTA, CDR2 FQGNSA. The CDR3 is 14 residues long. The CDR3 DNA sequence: TGTGCCAGCAGCTTAAACGGTCCTAACTATGGCTACACCTTC. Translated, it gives CASSLNGPNYGYTF.

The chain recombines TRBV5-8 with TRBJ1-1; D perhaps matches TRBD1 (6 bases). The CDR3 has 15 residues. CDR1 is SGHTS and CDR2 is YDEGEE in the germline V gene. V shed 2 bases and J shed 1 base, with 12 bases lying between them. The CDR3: CASSFYDRWNTEAFF. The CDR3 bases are TGTGCCAGCAGCTTTTACGACAGGTGGAACACTGAAGCTTTCTTT.

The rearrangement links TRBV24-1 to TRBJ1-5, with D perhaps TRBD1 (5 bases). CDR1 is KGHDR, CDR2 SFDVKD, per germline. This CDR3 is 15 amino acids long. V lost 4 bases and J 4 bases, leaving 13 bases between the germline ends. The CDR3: CATSDPGGGNQPQHF. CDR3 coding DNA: TGTGCCACCAGTGACCCCGGGGGAGGTAATCAGCCCCAGCATTTT.

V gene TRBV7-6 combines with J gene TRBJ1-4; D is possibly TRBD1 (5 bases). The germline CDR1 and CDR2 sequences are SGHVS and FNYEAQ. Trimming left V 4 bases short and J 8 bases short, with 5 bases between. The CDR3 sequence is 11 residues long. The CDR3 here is CASSWGEKLFF. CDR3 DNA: TGTGCCAGCAGCTGGGGCGAAAAACTGTTTTTT.

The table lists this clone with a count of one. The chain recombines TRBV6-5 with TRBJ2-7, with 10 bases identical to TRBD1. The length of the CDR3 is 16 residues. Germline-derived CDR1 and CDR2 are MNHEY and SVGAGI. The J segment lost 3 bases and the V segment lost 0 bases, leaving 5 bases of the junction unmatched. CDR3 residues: CASSYSGTGEFYEQYF. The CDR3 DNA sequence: TGTGCCAGCAGTTACTCCGGGACAGGGGAGTTCTACGAGCAGTACTTC.

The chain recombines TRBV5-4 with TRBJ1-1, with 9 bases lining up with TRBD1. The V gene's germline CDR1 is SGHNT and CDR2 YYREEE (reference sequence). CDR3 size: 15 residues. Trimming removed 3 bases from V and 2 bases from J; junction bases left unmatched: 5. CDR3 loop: CASSYKDRGNTEAFF. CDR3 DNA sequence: TGTGCCAGCAGCTATAAGGACAGGGGAAACACTGAAGCTTTCTTT.

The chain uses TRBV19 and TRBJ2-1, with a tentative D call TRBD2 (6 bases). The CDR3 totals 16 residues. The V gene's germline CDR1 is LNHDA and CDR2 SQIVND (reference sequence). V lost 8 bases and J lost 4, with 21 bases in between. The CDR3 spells CASVSPRGRNYNEQFF. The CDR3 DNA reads TGTGCCAGTGTCTCACCCCGGGGGAGAAATTACAATGAGCAGTTCTTC. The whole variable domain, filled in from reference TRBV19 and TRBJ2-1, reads DGGITQSPKYLFRKEGQNVTLSCEQNLNHDAMYWYRQDPGQGLRLIYYSQIVNDFQKGDIAEGYSVSREKKESFPLTVTSAQKNPTAFYLCASVSPRGRNYNEQFFGPGTRLTVL.

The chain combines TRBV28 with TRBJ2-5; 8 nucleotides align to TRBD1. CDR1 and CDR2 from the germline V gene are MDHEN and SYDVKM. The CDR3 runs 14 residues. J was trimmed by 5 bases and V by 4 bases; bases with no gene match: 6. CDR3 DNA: TGTGCCAGCAGTTCTCCAGGGGGCGGGGAGACCCAGTACTTC. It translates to CASSSPGGGETQYF.

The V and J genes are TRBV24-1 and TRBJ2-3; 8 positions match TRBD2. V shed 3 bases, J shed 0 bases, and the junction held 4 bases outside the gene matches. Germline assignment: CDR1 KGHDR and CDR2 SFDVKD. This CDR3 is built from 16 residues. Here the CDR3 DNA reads TGTGCCACCAGTGATCCCAAGCGGGGGAGCACAGATACGCAGTATTTT. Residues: CATSDPKRGSTDTQYF.

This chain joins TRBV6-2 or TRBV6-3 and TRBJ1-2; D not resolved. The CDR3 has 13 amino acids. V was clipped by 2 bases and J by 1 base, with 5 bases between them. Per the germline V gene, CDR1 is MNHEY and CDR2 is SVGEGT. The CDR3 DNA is TGTGCCAGCAGTTACGTTTATAACTATGGCTACACCTTC. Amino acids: CASSYVYNYGYTF.

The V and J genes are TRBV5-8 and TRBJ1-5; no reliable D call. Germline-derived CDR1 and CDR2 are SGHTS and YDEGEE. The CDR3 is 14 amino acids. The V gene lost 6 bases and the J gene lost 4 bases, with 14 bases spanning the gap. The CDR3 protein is CASNPRAANQPQHF. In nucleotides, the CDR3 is TGTGCCAGCAACCCTCGGGCCGCTAATCAGCCCCAGCATTTT.

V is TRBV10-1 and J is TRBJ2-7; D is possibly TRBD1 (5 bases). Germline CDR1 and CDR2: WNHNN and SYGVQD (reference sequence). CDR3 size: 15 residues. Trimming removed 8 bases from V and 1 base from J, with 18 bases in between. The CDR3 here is CASGSDSQISYEQYF. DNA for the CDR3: TGCGCCAGCGGAAGTGACAGTCAGATATCCTACGAGCAGTACTTC.

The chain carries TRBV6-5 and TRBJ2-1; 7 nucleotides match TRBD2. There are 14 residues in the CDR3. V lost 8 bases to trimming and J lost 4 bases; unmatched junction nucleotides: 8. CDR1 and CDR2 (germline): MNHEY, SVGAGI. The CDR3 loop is CASANGGTYNEQFF. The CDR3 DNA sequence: TGTGCCAGCGCGAACGGGGGGACTTACAATGAGCAGTTCTTC.

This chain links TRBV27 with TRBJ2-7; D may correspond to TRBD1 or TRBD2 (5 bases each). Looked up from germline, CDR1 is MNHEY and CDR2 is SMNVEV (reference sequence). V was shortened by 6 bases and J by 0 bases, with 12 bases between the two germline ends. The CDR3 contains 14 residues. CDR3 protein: CASRSGTLSYEQYF. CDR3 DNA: TGTGCCAGCAGGTCCGGGACCCTCTCCTACGAGCAGTACTTC.

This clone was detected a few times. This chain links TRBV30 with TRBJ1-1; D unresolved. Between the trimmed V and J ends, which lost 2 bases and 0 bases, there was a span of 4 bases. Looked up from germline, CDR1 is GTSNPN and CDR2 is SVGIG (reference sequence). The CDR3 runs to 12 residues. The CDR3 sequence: CAWSHMNTEAFF. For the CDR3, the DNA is TGTGCCTGGAGTCATATGAACACTGAAGCTTTCTTT.

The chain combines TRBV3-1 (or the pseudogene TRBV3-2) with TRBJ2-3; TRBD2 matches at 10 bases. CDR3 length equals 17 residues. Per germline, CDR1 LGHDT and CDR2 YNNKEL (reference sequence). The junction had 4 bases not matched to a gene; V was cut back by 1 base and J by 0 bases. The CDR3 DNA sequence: TGTGCCAGCAGCCAAGGGACTAGCGGTTCTAGCACAGATACGCAGTATTTT. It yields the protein CASSQGTSGSSTDTQYF.

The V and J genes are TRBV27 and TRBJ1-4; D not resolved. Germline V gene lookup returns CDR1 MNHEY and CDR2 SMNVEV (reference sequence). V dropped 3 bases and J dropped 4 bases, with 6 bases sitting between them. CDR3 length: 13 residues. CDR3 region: CASSLRRNEKLFF. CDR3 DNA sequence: TGTGCCAGCAGTTTGAGGCGTAATGAAAAACTGTTTTTT.

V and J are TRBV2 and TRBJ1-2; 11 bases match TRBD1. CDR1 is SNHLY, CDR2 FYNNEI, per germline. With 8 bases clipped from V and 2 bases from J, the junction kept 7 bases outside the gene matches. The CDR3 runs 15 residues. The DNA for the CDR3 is TGTGCCAGCGGGCCCCGGACAGGGGGCAACTATGGCTACACCTTC. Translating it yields CASGPRTGGNYGYTF.

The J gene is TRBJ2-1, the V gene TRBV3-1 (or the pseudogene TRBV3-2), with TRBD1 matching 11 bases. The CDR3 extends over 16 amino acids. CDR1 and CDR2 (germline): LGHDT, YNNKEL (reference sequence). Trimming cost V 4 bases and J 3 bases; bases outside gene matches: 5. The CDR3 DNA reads TGTGCCAGCAGCCGGGGGGACAGGGGGATCTACAATGAGCAGTTCTTC. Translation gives CASSRGDRGIYNEQFF.

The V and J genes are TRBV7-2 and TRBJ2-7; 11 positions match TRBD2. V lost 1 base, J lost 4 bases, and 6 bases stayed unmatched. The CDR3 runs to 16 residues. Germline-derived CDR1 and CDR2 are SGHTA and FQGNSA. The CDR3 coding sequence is TGTGCCAGCAGCTTAGGTAGCGGGGGGGCGGCGTACGAGCAGTACTTC. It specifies CASSLGSGGAAYEQYF.

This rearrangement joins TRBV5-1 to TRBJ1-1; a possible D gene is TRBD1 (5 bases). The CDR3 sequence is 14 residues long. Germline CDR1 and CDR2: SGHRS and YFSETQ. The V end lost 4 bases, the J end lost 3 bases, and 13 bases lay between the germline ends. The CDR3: CASSLAGGDTEAFF. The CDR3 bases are TGCGCCAGCAGCCTGGCAGGAGGGGACACTGAAGCTTTCTTT.

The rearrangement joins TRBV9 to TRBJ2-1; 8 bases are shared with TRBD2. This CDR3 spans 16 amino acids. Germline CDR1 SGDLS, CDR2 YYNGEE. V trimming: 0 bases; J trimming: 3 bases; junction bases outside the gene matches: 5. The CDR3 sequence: CASSVGAGANYNEQFF. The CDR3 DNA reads TGTGCCAGCAGCGTAGGAGCGGGGGCCAACTACAATGAGCAGTTCTTC. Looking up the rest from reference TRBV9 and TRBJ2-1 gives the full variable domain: DSGVTQTPKHLITATGQRVTLRCSPRSGDLSVYWYQQSLDQGLQFLIQYYNGEERAKGNILERFSAQQFPDLHSELNLSSLELGDSALYFCASSVGAGANYNEQFFGPGTRLTVL.

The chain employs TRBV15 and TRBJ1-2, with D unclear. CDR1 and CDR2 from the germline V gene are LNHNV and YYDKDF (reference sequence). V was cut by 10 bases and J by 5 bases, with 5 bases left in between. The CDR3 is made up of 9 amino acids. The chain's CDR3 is CANLYGYTF. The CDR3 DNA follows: TGTGCCAACTTATATGGCTACACCTTC.

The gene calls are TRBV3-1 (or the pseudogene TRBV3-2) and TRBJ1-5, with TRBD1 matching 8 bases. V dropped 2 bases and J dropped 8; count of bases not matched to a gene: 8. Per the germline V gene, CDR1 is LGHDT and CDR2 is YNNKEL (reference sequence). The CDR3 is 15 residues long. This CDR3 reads CASSQRRQGSEPQHF. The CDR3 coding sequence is TGTGCCAGCAGCCAACGTCGACAGGGGTCGGAGCCCCAGCATTTT.